This TCR beta chain was recovered during a study of resident and recirculating memory T cells in vitiligo. As concerns this clone: As yet, its antigen is unknown.

Germline V lookup: CDR1 KGHSH, CDR2 LQKENI. CDR3 size: 15 residues. With 6 bases clipped from V and 5 bases from J, the junction kept 11 bases outside the gene matches. General study findings and limits: TCR sequences were not conserved across biopsy sites or patients.

This table comes from immunoSEQ multiplex PCR, and its TCRdb copy is limited to in-frame clones, with some not included. This sample has 39,000 or so clones, with roughly 91% found just once. Source material: blood. This receptor was taken from a male donor with vitiligo. The chain has TRBV18 and TRBJ1-2, with 8 bases matching TRBD1. CDR3 DNA: TGTGCCAGCTCCCTCGGACAGGGAAAGGGGTATGGCTACACCTTC. Translated, it gives CASSLGQGKGYGYTF. The full variable domain, rest sourced from reference TRBV18 and TRBJ1-2, is NAGVMQNPRHLVRRRGQEARLRCSPMKGHSHVYWYRQLPEEGLKFMVYLQKENIIDESGMPKERFSAEFPKEGPSILRIQQVVRGDSAAYFCASSLGQGKGYGYTFGSGTRLTVV.